Listed below are T cell receptor beta chains from one sample, sequenced in a study of shared clonotypes between healthy human individuals. The protocol was immunoSEQ multiplex PCR, while the TCRdb copy is restricted to in-frame clones and leaves out a portion. The data show about 480,000 clones, roughly 79% seen once. The sequenced sample was PBMCs. The source of these receptors is a woman aged 35 to 49 in good health. Some clones in this sample may be carry-over from other donors' samples. Each CDR3 is given with its conserved first and last residue. D genes are given only for firm matches. Not every row has a clone size; where given, it reads once, few, many or a size class.

V gene	J gene	D gene	clone size	CDR3 protein	CDR3 DNA
TRBV6-1	TRBJ1-2	NA	NA	CASRTGGHYGYTF	TGTGCCAGCAGGACGGGGGGCCACTATGGCTACACCTTC
TRBV28	TRBJ1-2	NA	NA	CASSLQGFSGYTF	TGTGCCAGCAGTTTGCAGGGCTTCTCCGGCTACACCTTC
TRBV10-3	TRBJ2-2	NA	NA	CAISDRSGSWNTGEPFF	TGTGCCATCAGTGATCGAAGTGGGAGCTGGAACACCGGGGAGCCGTTTTTT
TRBV6-8	TRBJ2-1	TRBD2	NA	CASSFLAGYNEQFF	TGTGCCAGCAGTTTTTTAGCGGGATACAATGAGCAGTTCTTC
TRBV6-1	TRBJ2-3	NA	NA	CASSRAGGDTDTQYF	TGTGCCAGCAGTCGAGCAGGGGGGGATACAGATACGCAGTATTTT
TRBV29-1	TRBJ1-4	NA	NA	CSVGLANEKLFF	TGCAGCGTCGGGTTGGCTAATGAAAAACTGTTTTTT
TRBV18	TRBJ2-3	NA	NA	CASSPLSPGGTDTQYF	TGTGCCAGCTCACCTCTCTCACCAGGTGGGACAGATACGCAGTATTTT
TRBV4-1	TRBJ2-3	NA	NA	CASSQDGGTDTQYF	TGCGCCAGCAGCCAAGACGGAGGAACAGATACGCAGTATTTT
TRBV7-3	TRBJ1-6	NA	NA	CASSLGESPLHF	TGTGCCAGCAGCTTAGGAGAATCACCCCTCCACTTT
TRBV2	TRBJ1-2	TRBD1	few	CASRGQGNYGYTF	TGTGCCAGCAGGGGACAGGGCAACTATGGCTACACCTTC
TRBV28	TRBJ1-5	NA	once	CASRTRDRPLPTQHF	TGTGCCAGCAGAACCCGGGACCGACCCCTTCCGACCCAGCATTTT
TRBV5-6	TRBJ1-2	NA	NA	CASSSRGFYGYTF	TGTGCCAGCAGCTCTAGGGGGTTCTATGGCTACACCTTC
TRBV5-4	TRBJ2-1	TRBD2	once	CASSPGLAGPLSSYNEQFF	TGTGCCAGCAGCCCAGGACTAGCGGGACCTCTAAGCTCCTACAATGAGCAGTTCTTC
TRBV4-2	TRBJ2-3	NA	NA	CASSEDWLNTDTQYF	TGTGCCAGCAGCGAGGACTGGCTAAACACAGATACGCAGTATTTT
TRBV4-1	TRBJ1-2	NA	medium-sized	CASSRSEWAPQDGYTF	TGCGCCAGCAGCCGCTCCGAGTGGGCCCCGCAGGATGGCTACACCTTC
TRBV27	TRBJ1-2	NA	NA	CAQHEGEGPGYTF	TGTGCCCAGCATGAGGGAGAGGGACCTGGCTACACCTTC
TRBV5-6	TRBJ2-1	TRBD2	NA	CASSPLASGSGLNEQFF	TGTGCCAGCAGCCCCTTGGCTAGCGGGAGTGGCTTGAATGAGCAGTTCTTC
TRBV6-1	TRBJ1-5	NA	NA	CASRTVSNQPQHF	TGTGCCAGCAGGACAGTTAGCAATCAGCCCCAGCATTTT
TRBV18	TRBJ2-7	NA	NA	CASSPKTGIALGDYEQYF	TGTGCCAGCTCACCAAAGACCGGGATTGCACTAGGGGACTACGAGCAGTACTTC
TRBV7-8	TRBJ2-7	NA	NA	CASSIRGREEQYF	TGTGCCAGCAGCATCCGGGGCCGGGAGGAGCAGTACTTC
TRBV9	TRBJ2-1	NA	NA	CASSVSSANEQFF	TGTGCCAGCAGCGTCTCCTCCGCCAATGAGCAGTTCTTC
TRBV6-1	TRBJ2-7	TRBD1	NA	CASSWTGRGEQYF	TGTGCCAGCTCCTGGACAGGGCGCGGCGAGCAGTACTTC
TRBV18	TRBJ1-1	TRBD1	NA	CASSEDRTISEAFF	TGTGCCAGCTCCGAGGACAGGACTATATCTGAAGCTTTCTTT
TRBV19	TRBJ2-1	TRBD2	once	CASRRGGSGREQFF	TGTGCCAGCCGCCGGGGGGGCTCGGGTAGGGAGCAGTTCTTC
TRBV19	TRBJ2-5	TRBD1	NA	CASSAGQGAGTQYF	TGTGCCAGTAGTGCCGGACAGGGCGCGGGGACCCAGTACTTC
TRBV7-6	TRBJ2-1	TRBD2	few	CASSSRLGGGAGGQHEQFF	TGTGCCAGCAGCTCCCGTCTCGGAGGGGGAGCGGGAGGCCAGCATGAGCAGTTCTTC
TRBV7-2	TRBJ2-7	TRBD2	NA	CASSLLAGASYEQYF	TGTGCCAGCAGCCTCTTAGCGGGAGCCTCCTACGAGCAGTACTTC
TRBV5-1	TRBJ1-1	NA	NA	CASRSGGDTEAFF	TGCGCCAGCAGATCTGGGGGGGACACTGAAGCTTTCTTT
TRBV10-1	TRBJ2-7	NA	NA	CASSEGQSGQYF	TGCGCCAGCAGTGAGGGACAGTCAGGGCAGTACTTC
TRBV15	TRBJ1-2	TRBD1	NA	CATSSTGTGGYTF	TGTGCCACCAGCTCGACAGGGACGGGTGGCTACACCTTC
TRBV4-2	TRBJ2-3	NA	NA	CASSIRDPPTDTQYF	TGTGCCAGCAGCATCCGGGATCCCCCTACAGATACGCAGTATTTT
TRBV6-5	TRBJ2-7	NA	NA	CASSRPSRQSYEQYF	TGTGCCAGCAGTCGTCCCTCCCGACAGTCCTACGAGCAGTACTTC
TRBV10-1	TRBJ2-2	NA	NA	CASSRDVLAGELFF	TGCGCCAGCAGCCGCGACGTACTCGCCGGGGAGCTGTTTTTT
TRBV4-1	TRBJ2-7	TRBD1	NA	CASSQDTQGQHFSYEQYF	TGCGCCAGCAGCCAAGATACCCAGGGACAGCACTTCTCCTACGAGCAGTACTTC
TRBV9	TRBJ1-1	NA	few	CASTGLGDTEAFF	TGTGCCAGCACAGGGTTGGGGGACACTGAAGCTTTCTTT
TRBV5-1	TRBJ1-2	NA	NA	CASSSLGTGYGYTF	TGCGCCAGCAGCTCGCTCGGGACTGGCTATGGCTACACCTTC
TRBV9	TRBJ2-5	NA	once	CASSVGAGQETQYF	TGTGCCAGCAGCGTAGGAGCTGGGCAAGAGACCCAGTACTTC
TRBV9	TRBJ1-2	NA	NA	CASSQIGGYTF	TGTGCCAGCAGCCAAATCGGGGGCTACACCTTC
TRBV18	TRBJ2-1	NA	NA	CASSPPGTGGQFF	TGTGCCAGCTCACCACCCGGGACTGGAGGGCAGTTCTTC
TRBV5-1	TRBJ2-5	TRBD1	NA	CASRVQGAETQYF	TGCGCCAGCAGAGTGCAGGGGGCTGAGACCCAGTACTTC
TRBV6-5	TRBJ1-1	TRBD1	NA	CASRDRGENTEAFF	TGTGCCAGCAGGGACAGGGGGGAGAACACTGAAGCTTTCTTT
TRBV30	TRBJ1-1	TRBD1	NA	CAWSPLTGGLEFSEAFF	TGTGCCTGGAGTCCGCTGACAGGGGGGCTTGAATTTTCTGAAGCTTTCTTT